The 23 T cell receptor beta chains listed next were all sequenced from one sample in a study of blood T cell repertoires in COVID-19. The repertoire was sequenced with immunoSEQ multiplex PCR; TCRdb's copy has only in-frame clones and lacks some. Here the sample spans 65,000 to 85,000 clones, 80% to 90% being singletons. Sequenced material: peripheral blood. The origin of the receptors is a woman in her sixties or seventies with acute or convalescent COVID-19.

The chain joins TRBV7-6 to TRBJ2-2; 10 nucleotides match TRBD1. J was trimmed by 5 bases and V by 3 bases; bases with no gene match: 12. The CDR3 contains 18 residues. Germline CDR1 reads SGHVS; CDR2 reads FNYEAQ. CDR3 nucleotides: TGTGCCAGCAGCTTGATAGCCGGGACAGGGGACGTTACCGGGGAGCTGTTTTTT. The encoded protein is CASSLIAGTGDVTGELFF. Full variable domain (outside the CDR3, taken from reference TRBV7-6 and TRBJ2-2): GAGVSQSPRYKVTKRGQDVALRCDPISGHVSLYWYRQALGQGPEFLTYFNYEAQQDKSGLPNDRFSAERPEGSISTLTIQRTEQRDSAMYRCASSLIAGTGDVTGELFFGEGSRLTVL.

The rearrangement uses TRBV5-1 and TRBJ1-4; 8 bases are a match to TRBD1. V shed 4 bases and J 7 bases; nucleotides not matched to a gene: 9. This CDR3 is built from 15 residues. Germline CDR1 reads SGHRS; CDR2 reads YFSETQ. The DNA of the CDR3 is TGCGCCAGCAGCATGACTACAGGGGGTGGTGAAAAACTGTTTTTT. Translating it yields CASSMTTGGGEKLFF.

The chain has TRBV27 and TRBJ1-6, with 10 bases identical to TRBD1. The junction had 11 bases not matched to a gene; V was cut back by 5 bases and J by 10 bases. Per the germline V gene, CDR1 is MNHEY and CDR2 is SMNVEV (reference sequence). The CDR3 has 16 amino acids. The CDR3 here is CASSLRPTGQGSPLHF. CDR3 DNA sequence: TGTGCCAGCAGTCTCCGACCCACGGGACAGGGGTCACCCCTCCACTTT.

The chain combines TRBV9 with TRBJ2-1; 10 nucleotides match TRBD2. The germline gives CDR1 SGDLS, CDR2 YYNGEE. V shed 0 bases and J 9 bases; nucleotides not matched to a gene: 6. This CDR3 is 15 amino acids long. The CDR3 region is CASSVVGIAGGEQFF. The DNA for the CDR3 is TGTGCCAGCAGCGTAGTTGGGATAGCGGGGGGTGAGCAGTTCTTC. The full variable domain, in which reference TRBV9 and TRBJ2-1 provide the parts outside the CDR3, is DSGVTQTPKHLITATGQRVTLRCSPRSGDLSVYWYQQSLDQGLQFLIQYYNGEERAKGNILERFSAQQFPDLHSELNLSSLELGDSALYFCASSVVGIAGGEQFFGPGTRLTVL.

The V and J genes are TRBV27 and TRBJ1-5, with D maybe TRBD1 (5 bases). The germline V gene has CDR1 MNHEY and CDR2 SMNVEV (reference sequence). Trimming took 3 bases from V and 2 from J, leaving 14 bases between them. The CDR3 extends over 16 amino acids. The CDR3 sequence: CASSFTGTTGNQPQHF. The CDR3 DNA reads TGTGCCAGCAGTTTTACCGGGACTACGGGCAATCAGCCCCAGCATTTT.

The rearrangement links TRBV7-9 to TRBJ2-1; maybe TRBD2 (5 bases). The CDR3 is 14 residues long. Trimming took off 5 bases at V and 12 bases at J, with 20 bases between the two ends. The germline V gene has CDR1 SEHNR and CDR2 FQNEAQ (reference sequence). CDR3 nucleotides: TGTGCCAGCAGCCACCCTCAGAGGGCTCGGGGGCAGTTCTTC. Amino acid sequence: CASSHPQRARGQFF.

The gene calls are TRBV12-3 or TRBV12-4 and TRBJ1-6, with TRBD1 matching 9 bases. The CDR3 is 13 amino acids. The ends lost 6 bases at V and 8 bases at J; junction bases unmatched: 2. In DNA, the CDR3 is TGTGCCAGCAGGGGACAGGGTGATTCACCCCTCCACTTT. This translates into CASRGQGDSPLHF.

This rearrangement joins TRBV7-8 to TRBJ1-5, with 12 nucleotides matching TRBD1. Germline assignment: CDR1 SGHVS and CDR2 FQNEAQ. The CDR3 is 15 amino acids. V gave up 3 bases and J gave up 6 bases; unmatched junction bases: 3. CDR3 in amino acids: CASSLGTGGRQPQHF. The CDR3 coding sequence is TGTGCCAGCAGCTTGGGGACAGGGGGCCGTCAGCCCCAGCATTTT.

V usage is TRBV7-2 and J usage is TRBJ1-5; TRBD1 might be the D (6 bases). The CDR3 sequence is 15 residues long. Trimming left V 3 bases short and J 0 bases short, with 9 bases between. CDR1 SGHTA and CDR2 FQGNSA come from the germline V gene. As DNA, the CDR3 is TGTGCCAGCAGCTTGACAGGATTTAGCAATCAGCCCCAGCATTTT. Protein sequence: CASSLTGFSNQPQHF.

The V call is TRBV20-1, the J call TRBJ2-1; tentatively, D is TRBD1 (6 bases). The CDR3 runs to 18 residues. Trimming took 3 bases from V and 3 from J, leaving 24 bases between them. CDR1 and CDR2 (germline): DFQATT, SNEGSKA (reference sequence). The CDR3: CSASFPGRTGLYYNEQFF. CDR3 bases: TGCAGTGCTAGTTTCCCGGGACGAACAGGGTTGTACTACAATGAGCAGTTCTTC.

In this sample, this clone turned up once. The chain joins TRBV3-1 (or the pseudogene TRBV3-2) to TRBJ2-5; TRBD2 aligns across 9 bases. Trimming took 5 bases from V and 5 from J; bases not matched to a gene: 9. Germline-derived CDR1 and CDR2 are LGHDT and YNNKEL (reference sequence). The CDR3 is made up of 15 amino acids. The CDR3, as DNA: TGTGCCAGCAGCTCTCTAGCGGGGAGTGCGGAGACCCAGTACTTC. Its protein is CASSSLAGSAETQYF.

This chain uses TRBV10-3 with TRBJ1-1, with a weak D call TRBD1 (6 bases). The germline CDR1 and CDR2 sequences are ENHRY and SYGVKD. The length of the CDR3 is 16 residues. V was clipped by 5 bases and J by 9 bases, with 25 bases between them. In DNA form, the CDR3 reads TGTGCCATCAGTCAACAGGGAGTCGCCCGTCAGAATCAAGCTTTCTTT. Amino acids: CAISQQGVARQNQAFF.

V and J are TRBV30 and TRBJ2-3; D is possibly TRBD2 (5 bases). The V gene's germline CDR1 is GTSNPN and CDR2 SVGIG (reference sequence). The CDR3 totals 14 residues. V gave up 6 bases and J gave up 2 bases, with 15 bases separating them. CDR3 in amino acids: CACQRGEITDTQYF. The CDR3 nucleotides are TGTGCCTGTCAACGGGGAGAGATCACAGATACGCAGTATTTT.

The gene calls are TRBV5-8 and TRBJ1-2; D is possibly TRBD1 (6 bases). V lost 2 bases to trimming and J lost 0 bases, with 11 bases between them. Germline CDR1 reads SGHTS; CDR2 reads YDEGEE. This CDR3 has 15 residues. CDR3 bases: TGTGCCAGCAGCTTTGACGGGACACCTAACTATGGCTACACCTTC. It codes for CASSFDGTPNYGYTF.

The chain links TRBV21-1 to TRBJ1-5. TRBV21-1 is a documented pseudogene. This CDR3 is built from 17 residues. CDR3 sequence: CASRIRVKQGSNQPQHF. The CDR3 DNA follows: TGTGCCAGCAGGATCCGGGTCAAACAAGGAAGCAATCAGCCCCAGCATTTT.

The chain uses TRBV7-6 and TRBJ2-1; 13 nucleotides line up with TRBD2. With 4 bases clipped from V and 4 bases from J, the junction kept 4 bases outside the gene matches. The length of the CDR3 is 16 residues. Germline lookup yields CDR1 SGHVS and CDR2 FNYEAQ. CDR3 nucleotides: TGTGCCAGCAGCTCCTTGACTAGCGGGGGGTACAATGAGCAGTTCTTC. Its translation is CASSSLTSGGYNEQFF.

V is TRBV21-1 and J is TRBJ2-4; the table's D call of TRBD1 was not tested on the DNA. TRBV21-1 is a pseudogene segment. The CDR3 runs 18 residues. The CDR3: CASSRPGQGGLAKNIQYF. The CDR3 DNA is TGTGCCAGCAGCCGCCCGGGACAGGGGGGACTAGCCAAAAACATTCAGTACTTC.

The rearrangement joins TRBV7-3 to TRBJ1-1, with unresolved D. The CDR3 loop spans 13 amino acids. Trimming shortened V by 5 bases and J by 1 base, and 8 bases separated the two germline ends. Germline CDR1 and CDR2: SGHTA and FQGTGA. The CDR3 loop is CASSATRNTEAFF. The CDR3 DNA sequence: TGTGCCAGCAGCGCCACAAGGAACACTGAAGCTTTCTTT.

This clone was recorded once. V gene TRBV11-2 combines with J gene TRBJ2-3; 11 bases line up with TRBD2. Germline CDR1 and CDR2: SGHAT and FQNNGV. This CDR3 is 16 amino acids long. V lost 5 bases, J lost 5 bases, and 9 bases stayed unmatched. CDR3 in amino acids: CASSGGTSGSIDTQYF. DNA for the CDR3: TGTGCCAGCAGCGGGGGGACTAGCGGTTCGATAGATACGCAGTATTTT.

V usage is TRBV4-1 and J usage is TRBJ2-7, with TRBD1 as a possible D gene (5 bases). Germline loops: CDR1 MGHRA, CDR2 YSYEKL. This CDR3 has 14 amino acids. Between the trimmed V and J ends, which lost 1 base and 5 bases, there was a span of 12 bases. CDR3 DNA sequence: TGCGCCAGCAGCCAAGGTTTCAGGGATGACGAGCAGTACGTC. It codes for CASSQGFRDDEQYV.

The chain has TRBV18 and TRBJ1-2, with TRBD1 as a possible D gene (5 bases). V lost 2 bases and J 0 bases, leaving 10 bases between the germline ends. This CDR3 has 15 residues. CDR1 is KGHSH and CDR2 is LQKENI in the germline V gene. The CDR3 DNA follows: TGTGCCAGCTCACCAAAACAGGCCACTAACTATGGCTACACCTTC. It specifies CASSPKQATNYGYTF.

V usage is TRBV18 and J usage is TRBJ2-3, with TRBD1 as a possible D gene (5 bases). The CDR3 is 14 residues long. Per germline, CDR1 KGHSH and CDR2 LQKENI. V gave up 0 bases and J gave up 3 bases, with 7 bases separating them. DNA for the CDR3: TGTGCCAGCTCACCACCGTCAGGGACAGATACGCAGTATTTT. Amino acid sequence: CASSPPSGTDTQYF.

For the CDR3, the DNA is TGCGCCAGCAGCGGACTAGGGACAGGGAATGAAAAACTGTTTTTT. Amino acid sequence: CASSGLGTGNEKLFF. The V and J genes are TRBV5-1 and TRBJ1-4; TRBD1 agrees at 9 bases. The CDR3 contains 15 residues. The germline V gene has CDR1 SGHRS and CDR2 YFSETQ. The V and J ends lost 4 bases and 5 bases, in that order; junction bases with no gene match: 6.